This is a list of T cell receptor beta chains from one sample in a study of cytomegalovirus exposure and HLA in healthy donors. The method was immunoSEQ multiplex PCR; TCRdb's version includes in-frame clones alone and lacks a portion of them. Among 75,000 to 95,000 clones, roughly 63% were seen once, and the ten largest hold under 8%. Sample: PBMCs. The receptors here all came from a woman aged 25 to 39 in good health and CMV-seronegative. CDR3s include the opening cysteine and the closing phenylalanine or tryptophan. A D gene is named only where the DNA matches it firmly. The size of a clone is reported for some rows only, either as once, few or many, or as a class for expanded clones.

d_gene: TRBD1
abundance: -
j_gene: TRBJ1-2
v_gene: TRBV5-1
CDR3aa: CASSGGDRDYGYTF
CDR3nt: TGCGCCAGCAGCGGGGGAGACAGGGACTATGGCTACACCTTC

d_gene: -
abundance: few
j_gene: TRBJ1-1
v_gene: TRBV19
CDR3aa: CASNWGGTEAFF
CDR3nt: TGTGCCAGTAATTGGGGAGGGACTGAAGCTTTCTTT

d_gene: TRBD1
abundance: -
j_gene: TRBJ1-2
v_gene: TRBV27
CDR3aa: CASAMDRGRNGYTF
CDR3nt: TGTGCCAGCGCAATGGACAGGGGGCGGAATGGCTACACCTTC

d_gene: -
abundance: -
j_gene: TRBJ1-2
v_gene: TRBV7-9
CDR3aa: CASSSPDGELPYGYTF
CDR3nt: TGTGCCAGCAGCTCCCCCGACGGAGAACTTCCCTATGGCTACACCTTC

d_gene: -
abundance: few
j_gene: TRBJ2-1
v_gene: TRBV10-1
CDR3aa: CASSDGRPYNEQFF
CDR3nt: TGCGCCAGCAGTGACGGGAGACCCTACAATGAGCAGTTCTTC

d_gene: TRBD2
abundance: -
j_gene: TRBJ2-7
v_gene: TRBV7-8
CDR3aa: CASSLVGGGYEQYF
CDR3nt: TGTGCCAGCAGCTTAGTCGGGGGGGGCTACGAGCAGTACTTC

d_gene: TRBD2
abundance: -
j_gene: TRBJ2-1
v_gene: TRBV5-1
CDR3aa: CASSLALAGGPNEQFF
CDR3nt: TGCGCCAGCAGCTTGGCCCTAGCGGGGGGGCCCAATGAGCAGTTCTTC

d_gene: TRBD2
abundance: -
j_gene: TRBJ2-3
v_gene: TRBV29-1
CDR3aa: CSVEDPTTSGGRDTQYF
CDR3nt: TGCAGCGTTGAAGATCCGACTACTAGCGGGGGCCGGGATACGCAGTATTTT

d_gene: -
abundance: -
j_gene: TRBJ1-1
v_gene: TRBV19
CDR3aa: CASSRTGRSEAFF
CDR3nt: TGTGCCAGTAGTCGTACAGGGCGATCTGAAGCTTTCTTT

d_gene: -
abundance: -
j_gene: TRBJ1-4
v_gene: TRBV2
CDR3aa: CATLEGSLEKLFF
CDR3nt: TGTGCCACCTTGGAGGGATCTCTAGAAAAACTGTTTTTT

d_gene: TRBD2
abundance: -
j_gene: TRBJ2-1
v_gene: TRBV7-9
CDR3aa: CASIDAGTSVYNEQFF
CDR3nt: TGTGCCAGCATCGACGCCGGGACTAGCGTCTACAATGAGCAGTTCTTC

d_gene: -
abundance: once
j_gene: TRBJ1-1
v_gene: TRBV11-2
CDR3aa: CASSLITGYHTEAFF
CDR3nt: TGTGCCAGCAGCTTAATCACAGGGTATCACACTGAAGCTTTCTTT

d_gene: -
abundance: -
j_gene: TRBJ2-5
v_gene: TRBV5-1
CDR3aa: CASSLVQGGQETQYF
CDR3nt: TGCGCCAGCAGCTTAGTCCAGGGAGGCCAAGAGACCCAGTACTTC

d_gene: -
abundance: -
j_gene: TRBJ2-7
v_gene: TRBV27
CDR3aa: CASSLIPDSSYEQYF
CDR3nt: TGTGCCAGCAGTTTAATCCCGGACTCCTCCTACGAGCAGTACTTC

d_gene: -
abundance: -
j_gene: TRBJ2-7
v_gene: TRBV7-9
CDR3aa: CASSFGAYEQYF
CDR3nt: TGTGCCAGCAGCTTCGGGGCCTACGAGCAGTACTTC

d_gene: -
abundance: -
j_gene: TRBJ2-2
v_gene: TRBV7-8
CDR3aa: CASSLGTGRGELFF
CDR3nt: TGTGCCAGCAGCTTAGGTACAGGGCGCGGGGAGCTGTTTTTT

d_gene: -
abundance: -
j_gene: TRBJ1-1
v_gene: TRBV11-3
CDR3aa: CASSLSLNTEAFF
CDR3nt: TGTGCCAGCAGCTTATCCTTGAACACTGAAGCTTTCTTT

d_gene: -
abundance: -
j_gene: TRBJ2-7
v_gene: TRBV19
CDR3aa: CASSILRGNSYEQYF
CDR3nt: TGTGCCAGTAGTATTTTAAGAGGAAACTCCTACGAGCAGTACTTC

d_gene: -
abundance: -
j_gene: TRBJ2-5
v_gene: TRBV6-1
CDR3aa: CASSEVSSRKTQYF
CDR3nt: TGTGCCAGCAGTGAAGTTTCTAGTAGGAAGACCCAGTACTTC

d_gene: -
abundance: few
j_gene: TRBJ1-2
v_gene: TRBV9
CDR3aa: CASAGLSYGYTF
CDR3nt: TGTGCCAGTGCAGGGTTGTCCTATGGCTACACCTTC

d_gene: -
abundance: once
j_gene: TRBJ2-5
v_gene: TRBV28
CDR3aa: CASSLRETQYF
CDR3nt: TGTGCCAGCAGTCTTCGTGAGACCCAGTACTTC

d_gene: TRBD1
abundance: -
j_gene: TRBJ1-5
v_gene: TRBV6-6
CDR3aa: CASSTGGKNQPQHF
CDR3nt: TGTGCCAGCAGTACAGGGGGCAAGAATCAGCCCCAGCATTTT

d_gene: -
abundance: once
j_gene: TRBJ1-2
v_gene: TRBV29-1
CDR3aa: CSVEGAGLNYGYTF
CDR3nt: TGCAGCGTTGAAGGGGCAGGACTTAACTATGGCTACACCTTC

d_gene: TRBD2
abundance: -
j_gene: TRBJ2-4
v_gene: TRBV9
CDR3aa: CASSVVAGRENIQYF
CDR3nt: TGTGCCAGCAGCGTAGTAGCCGGGAGGGAAAACATTCAGTACTTC

d_gene: -
abundance: -
j_gene: TRBJ1-1
v_gene: TRBV25-1
CDR3aa: CASGTRAGMNTEAFF
CDR3nt: TGTGCCTCGGGGACCCGGGCGGGAATGAACACTGAAGCTTTCTTT

d_gene: -
abundance: -
j_gene: TRBJ1-6
v_gene: TRBV11-2
CDR3aa: CASSSLYRDSPLHF
CDR3nt: TGTGCCAGCAGCTCCCTTTACAGGGATTCACCCCTCCACTTT

d_gene: -
abundance: few
j_gene: TRBJ1-1
v_gene: TRBV5-1
CDR3aa: CASSLWGQVNTEAFF
CDR3nt: TGCGCCAGCAGCTTATGGGGGCAGGTGAACACTGAAGCTTTCTTT

d_gene: -
abundance: -
j_gene: TRBJ1-5
v_gene: TRBV4-1
CDR3aa: CASSQGQGRDDNQPQHF
CDR3nt: TGCGCCAGCAGCCAAGGGCAGGGAAGGGATGACAATCAGCCCCAGCATTTT

d_gene: TRBD1
abundance: -
j_gene: TRBJ1-5
v_gene: TRBV5-1
CDR3aa: CASSLVTGGEPQHF
CDR3nt: TGCGCCAGCAGCTTGGTTACAGGGGGAGAGCCCCAGCATTTT

d_gene: -
abundance: -
j_gene: TRBJ2-5
v_gene: TRBV5-1
CDR3aa: CASSLLGRETQYF
CDR3nt: TGCGCCAGCAGCTTGTTAGGGAGGGAGACCCAGTACTTC

d_gene: TRBD1
abundance: -
j_gene: TRBJ1-2
v_gene: TRBV28
CDR3aa: CASSRTGNYGYTF
CDR3nt: TGTGCCAGCAGTCGGACAGGGAACTATGGCTACACCTTC

d_gene: -
abundance: -
j_gene: TRBJ2-3
v_gene: TRBV2
CDR3aa: CASSVGTHTDTQYF
CDR3nt: TGTGCCAGCAGTGTGGGCACCCACACAGATACGCAGTATTTT

d_gene: TRBD1
abundance: few
j_gene: TRBJ1-4
v_gene: TRBV9
CDR3aa: CASSGDRGMEKLFF
CDR3nt: TGTGCCAGCAGCGGGGACAGGGGTATGGAGAAACTGTTTTTT

d_gene: -
abundance: -
j_gene: TRBJ2-3
v_gene: TRBV9
CDR3aa: CASSVNPTSSNTQYF
CDR3nt: TGTGCCAGCAGCGTAAACCCTACTAGTTCCAATACGCAGTATTTT

d_gene: -
abundance: -
j_gene: TRBJ1-3
v_gene: TRBV7-2
CDR3aa: CASSLEQTLSGNTIYF
CDR3nt: TGTGCCAGCAGCTTAGAACAGACGCTCTCTGGAAACACCATATATTTT

d_gene: -
abundance: -
j_gene: TRBJ2-7
v_gene: TRBV4-3
CDR3aa: CASSRSGYYEQYF
CDR3nt: TGCGCCAGCAGCCGATCGGGGTACTACGAGCAGTACTTC

d_gene: TRBD1
abundance: -
j_gene: TRBJ2-7
v_gene: TRBV5-4
CDR3aa: CASSLETGGLNEQYF
CDR3nt: TGTGCCAGCAGCTTGGAGACAGGGGGCCTGAACGAGCAGTACTTC

d_gene: -
abundance: -
j_gene: TRBJ1-1
v_gene: TRBV11-2
CDR3aa: CASSLAGGGTEAFF
CDR3nt: TGTGCCAGCAGCTTAGCGGGAGGGGGCACTGAAGCTTTCTTT

d_gene: -
abundance: -
j_gene: TRBJ1-2
v_gene: TRBV9
CDR3aa: CASSVSRRDGGGRGYTF
CDR3nt: TGTGCCAGCAGCGTCTCAAGGCGGGACGGCGGGGGTCGCGGCTACACCTTC

d_gene: -
abundance: -
j_gene: TRBJ2-1
v_gene: TRBV12-5
CDR3aa: CASGYGLAGNEQFF
CDR3nt: TGTGCTAGTGGTTATGGATTGGCGGGCAATGAGCAGTTCTTC

d_gene: -
abundance: few
j_gene: TRBJ2-7
v_gene: TRBV6-5
CDR3aa: CASRPARGNYEQYF
CDR3nt: TGTGCCAGCAGGCCTGCTCGGGGGAACTACGAGCAGTACTTC

d_gene: -
abundance: -
j_gene: TRBJ2-6
v_gene: TRBV19
CDR3aa: CASRRMEAGANVLTF
CDR3nt: TGTGCCAGTAGACGGATGGAGGCTGGGGCCAACGTCCTGACTTTC

d_gene: TRBD1
abundance: -
j_gene: TRBJ1-2
v_gene: TRBV6-1
CDR3aa: CASSEGPGQGYGYTF
CDR3nt: TGTGCCAGCAGTGAAGGTCCGGGACAGGGCTATGGCTACACCTTC

d_gene: TRBD1
abundance: once
j_gene: TRBJ1-1
v_gene: TRBV11-2
CDR3aa: CASSPGQGDTEAFF
CDR3nt: TGTGCCAGCAGCCCCGGACAGGGTGACACTGAAGCTTTCTTT

d_gene: -
abundance: -
j_gene: TRBJ1-4
v_gene: TRBV15
CDR3aa: CATSRDRAGANEKLFF
CDR3nt: TGTGCCACCAGCAGAGATCGGGCAGGGGCTAATGAAAAACTGTTTTTT

d_gene: -
abundance: -
j_gene: TRBJ2-1
v_gene: TRBV5-8
CDR3aa: CASSLGVVVNGEQFF
CDR3nt: TGTGCCAGCAGCTTGGGTGTTGTTGTGAACGGTGAGCAGTTCTTC

d_gene: -
abundance: once
j_gene: TRBJ2-5
v_gene: TRBV25-1
CDR3aa: CASSESRQGRETQYF
CDR3nt: TGTGCCAGCAGTGAATCCCGCCAGGGCCGGGAGACCCAGTACTTC

d_gene: -
abundance: few
j_gene: TRBJ2-7
v_gene: TRBV4-2
CDR3aa: CASSQGQEQYF
CDR3nt: TGTGCCAGCAGCCAAGGCCAGGAGCAGTACTTC

d_gene: -
abundance: -
j_gene: TRBJ1-6
v_gene: TRBV27
CDR3aa: CASSSRQGNNSPLHF
CDR3nt: TGTGCCAGCAGTTCTAGGCAGGGAAATAATTCACCCCTCCACTTT

d_gene: -
abundance: -
j_gene: TRBJ1-5
v_gene: TRBV27
CDR3aa: CASSFQGYSNQPQHF
CDR3nt: TGTGCCAGCAGTTTCCAGGGTTACAGCAATCAGCCCCAGCATTTT

d_gene: -
abundance: -
j_gene: TRBJ1-5
v_gene: TRBV28
CDR3aa: CASSLIRAGFGLQSFEPQHF
CDR3nt: TGTGCCAGCAGCCTGATAAGGGCGGGGTTCGGACTTCAATCCTTTGAGCCCCAGCATTTT

d_gene: TRBD1
abundance: -
j_gene: TRBJ1-6
v_gene: TRBV5-1
CDR3aa: CASSSTGTNSPLHF
CDR3nt: TGCGCCAGCAGCTCGACAGGGACCAATTCACCCCTCCACTTT

d_gene: -
abundance: -
j_gene: TRBJ1-5
v_gene: TRBV11-3
CDR3aa: CASSLVLEQYSNQPQHF
CDR3nt: TGTGCCAGCAGCTTAGTCCTAGAACAATATAGCAATCAGCCCCAGCATTTT

d_gene: -
abundance: -
j_gene: TRBJ2-7
v_gene: TRBV10-2
CDR3aa: CASSASYEQYF
CDR3nt: TGCGCCAGCAGTGCGAGCTACGAGCAGTACTTC

d_gene: -
abundance: -
j_gene: TRBJ2-3
v_gene: TRBV9
CDR3aa: CASSVDSGTQYF
CDR3nt: TGTGCCAGCAGCGTAGATAGTGGTACGCAGTATTTT

d_gene: -
abundance: few
j_gene: TRBJ1-1
v_gene: TRBV25-1
CDR3aa: CASSVFAGDGTEAFF
CDR3nt: TGTGCCAGCAGTGTGTTCGCAGGGGATGGCACTGAAGCTTTCTTT

d_gene: -
abundance: -
j_gene: TRBJ1-1
v_gene: TRBV28
CDR3aa: CASTYVDSFVEAFF
CDR3nt: TGTGCCAGCACCTACGTAGACAGTTTTGTTGAAGCTTTCTTT

d_gene: TRBD2
abundance: -
j_gene: TRBJ2-3
v_gene: TRBV28
CDR3aa: CASSTSGRGADTQYF
CDR3nt: TGTGCCAGCAGTACTAGCGGGAGAGGGGCAGATACGCAGTATTTT